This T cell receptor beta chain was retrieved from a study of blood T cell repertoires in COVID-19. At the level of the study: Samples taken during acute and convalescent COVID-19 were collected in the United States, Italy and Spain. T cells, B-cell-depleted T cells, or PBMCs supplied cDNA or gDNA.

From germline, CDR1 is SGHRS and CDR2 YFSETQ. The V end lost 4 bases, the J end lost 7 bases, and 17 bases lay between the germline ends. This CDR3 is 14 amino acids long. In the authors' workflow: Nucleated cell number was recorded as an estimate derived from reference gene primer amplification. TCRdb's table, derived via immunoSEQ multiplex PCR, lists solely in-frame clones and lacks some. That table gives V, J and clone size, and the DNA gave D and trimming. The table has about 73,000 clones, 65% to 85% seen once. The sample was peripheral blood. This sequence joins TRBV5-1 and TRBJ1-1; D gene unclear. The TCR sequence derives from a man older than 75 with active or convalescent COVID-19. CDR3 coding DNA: TGCGCCAGCAGCCCCGGACTGAATAAGCATGAAGCTTTCTTT. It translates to CASSPGLNKHEAFF.